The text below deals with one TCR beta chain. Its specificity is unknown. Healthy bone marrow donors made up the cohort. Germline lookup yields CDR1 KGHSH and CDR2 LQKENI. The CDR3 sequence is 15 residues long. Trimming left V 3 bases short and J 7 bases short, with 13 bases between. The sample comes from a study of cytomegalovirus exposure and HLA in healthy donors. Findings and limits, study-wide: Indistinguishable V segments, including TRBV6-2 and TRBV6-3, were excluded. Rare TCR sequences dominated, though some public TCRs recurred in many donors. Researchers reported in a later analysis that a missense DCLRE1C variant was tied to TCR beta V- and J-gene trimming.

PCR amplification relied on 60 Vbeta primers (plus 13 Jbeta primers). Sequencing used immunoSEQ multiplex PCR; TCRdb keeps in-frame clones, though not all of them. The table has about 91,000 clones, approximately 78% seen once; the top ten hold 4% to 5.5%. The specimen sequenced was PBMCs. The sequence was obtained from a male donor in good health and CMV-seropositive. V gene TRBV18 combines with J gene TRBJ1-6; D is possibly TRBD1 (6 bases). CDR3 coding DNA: TGTGCCAGCTCACCTGGACAGTCCACCAATTCACCCCTCCACTTT. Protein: CASSPGQSTNSPLHF.